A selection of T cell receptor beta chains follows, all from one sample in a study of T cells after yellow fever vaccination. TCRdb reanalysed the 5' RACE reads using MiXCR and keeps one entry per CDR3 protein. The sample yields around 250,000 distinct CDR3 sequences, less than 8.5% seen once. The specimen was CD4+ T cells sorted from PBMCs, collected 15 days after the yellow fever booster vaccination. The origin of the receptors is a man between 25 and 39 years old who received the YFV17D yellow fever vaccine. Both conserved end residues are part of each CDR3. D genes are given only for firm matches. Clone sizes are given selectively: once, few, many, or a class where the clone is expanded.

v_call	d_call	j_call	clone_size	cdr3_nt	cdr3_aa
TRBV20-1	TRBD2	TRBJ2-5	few	TGCAGTGCTAGCTTGCCTAGCGGGAGGAGCTGGGAGACCCAGTACTTC	CSASLPSGRSWETQYF
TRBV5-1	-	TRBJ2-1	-	TGCGCCAGCAGCGCGGAGAGCTCCTACAATGAGCAGTTCTTC	CASSAESSYNEQFF
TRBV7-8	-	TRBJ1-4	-	TGTGCCAGCAGCCACCGGGTGGCAACTAATGAAAAACTGTTTTTT	CASSHRVATNEKLFF
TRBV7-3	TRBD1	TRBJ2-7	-	TGTGCCAGCAGCTTAACGTGGACAGGGGTGTCCGAGCAGTACTTC	CASSLTWTGVSEQYF
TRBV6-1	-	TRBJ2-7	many	TGTGCCAGCAGTCCCACAGGGAGGGTGGGTGAGCAGTACTTC	CASSPTGRVGEQYF
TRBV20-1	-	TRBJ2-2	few	TGCAGTGCCCCAGGACTAGGGGGAACCGGGGAGCTGTTTTTT	CSAPGLGGTGELFF
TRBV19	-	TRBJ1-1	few	TGTGCCAGTACTCGTCTAGGGGGGATTTGGACTGAAGCTTTCTTT	CASTRLGGIWTEAFF
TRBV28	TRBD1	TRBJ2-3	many	TGTGCCAGCAGTACTGGGACAGGGGGAGGTGATACGCAGTATTTT	CASSTGTGGGDTQYF
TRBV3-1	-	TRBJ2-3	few	TGTGCCAGCAGCAGCACCGGGCCCACAGATACGCAGTATTTT	CASSSTGPTDTQYF
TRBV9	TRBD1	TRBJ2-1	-	TGTGCCAGCAGCGCTTGGACAGGAACCTCCTACAATGAGCAGTTCTTC	CASSAWTGTSYNEQFF
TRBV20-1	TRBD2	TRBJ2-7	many	TGCAGTGCTGCTCCGGGACTACCTTACGAGCAGTACTTC	CSAAPGLPYEQYF
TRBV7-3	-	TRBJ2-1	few	TGTGCCAGCAGCTTAAATAATGACAATGAGCAGTTCTTC	CASSLNNDNEQFF
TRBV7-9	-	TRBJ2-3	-	TGTGCCAGCAGCGAAAGCCGGGAGACTCCGGGTACGCAGTATTTT	CASSESRETPGTQYF
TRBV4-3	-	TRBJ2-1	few	TGCGCCAGCAGCCAACCCCCTTGGGCGGGCAATGAGCAGTTCTTC	CASSQPPWAGNEQFF
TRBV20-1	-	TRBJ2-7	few	TGCAGTGCATTAGTTGGCTTCACGGGGAGCGAGCAGTACTTC	CSALVGFTGSEQYF
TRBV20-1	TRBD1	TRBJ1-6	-	TGCAGTGCTACCCTCGACAGGGGTAATTCACCCCTCCACTTT	CSATLDRGNSPLHF
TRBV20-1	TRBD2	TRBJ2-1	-	TGCAGTGCTACTCGACTAGCGGGAGGCCTTTCCTACAATGAGCAGTTCTTC	CSATRLAGGLSYNEQFF
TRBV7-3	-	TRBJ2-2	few	TGTGCCAGCAGGCCGGAGGCAACGAACACCGGGGAGCTGTTTTTT	CASRPEATNTGELFF
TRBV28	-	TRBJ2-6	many	TGTGCCAGCAGATCCCGACCGGGGAGGTCTGGGGCCAACGTCCTGACTTTC	CASRSRPGRSGANVLTF
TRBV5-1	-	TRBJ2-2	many	TGCGCCAGCAGGAGCGGGCAGGTCGTTCCCGGGGAGCTGTTTTTT	CASRSGQVVPGELFF
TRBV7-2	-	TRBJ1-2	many	TGTGCCAGCAGCCCACTGTCGGGCGGACTGAAGAGAAACTATGGCTACACCTTC	CASSPLSGGLKRNYGYTF
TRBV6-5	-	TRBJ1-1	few	TGTGCCAGCAGTTACCGGGGACTGAACACTGAAGCTTTCTTT	CASSYRGLNTEAFF
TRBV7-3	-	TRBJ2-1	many	TGTGCCAGCAGCTTAGGCGGAGCGGCGGGGGAGCAGTTCTTC	CASSLGGAAGEQFF
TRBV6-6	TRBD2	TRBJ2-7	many	TGTGCCAGCAGTCCAGGGGCGGGGGGCGAGCAGTACTTC	CASSPGAGGEQYF
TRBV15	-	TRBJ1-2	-	TGTGCCACCAGCATAAACACAGGATCCGCCTTAGTCTATGGCTACACCTTC	CATSINTGSALVYGYTF
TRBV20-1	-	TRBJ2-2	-	TGCAGTGCCCCCGTCCCCGGGATGAGGCCCGGGGAGCTGTTTTTT	CSAPVPGMRPGELFF
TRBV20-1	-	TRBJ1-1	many	TGCAGTGCTAGAGATAAGAAAGGCGCTGAAGCTTTCTTT	CSARDKKGAEAFF
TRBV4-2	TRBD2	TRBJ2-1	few	TGTGCCAGCAGCCAAGAGAAACTAGCGGGAGTTGAGCAGTTCTTC	CASSQEKLAGVEQFF
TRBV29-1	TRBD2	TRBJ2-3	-	TGCAGCATCGACAGTGGGGACTACACAGATACGCAGTATTTT	CSIDSGDYTDTQYF
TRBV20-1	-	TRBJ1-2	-	TGCAGTGCCAATTTTTTCGGAGAGGGGAACTATGGCTACACCTTC	CSANFFGEGNYGYTF
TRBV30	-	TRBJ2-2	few	TGTGCCTGGAAGGCGGGAAGTCACGGGGAGCTGTTTTTT	CAWKAGSHGELFF
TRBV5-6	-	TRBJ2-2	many	TGTGCCAGCAGCCCGAATGTGGAGTTAGGGGAGCTGTTTTTT	CASSPNVELGELFF
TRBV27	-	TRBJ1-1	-	TGTGCCAGTTGGCAGGATTTGATTAGCCCGGCTTTCTTT	CASWQDLISPAFF
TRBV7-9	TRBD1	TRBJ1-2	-	TGTGCCAGCAGTGGACAGGAGGCACTCTATGGCTACACCTTC	CASSGQEALYGYTF
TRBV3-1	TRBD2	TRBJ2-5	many	TGTGCCAGCAGCCAAGAAGTGACTAGCGGGAAAGAGACCCAGTACTTC	CASSQEVTSGKETQYF
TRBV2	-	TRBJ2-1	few	TGTGCCAGCAAGGACAACCCCTACAATGAGCAGTTCTTC	CASKDNPYNEQFF
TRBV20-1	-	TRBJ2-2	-	TGCAGTGCTAAAAAGGTCCCTGCGGAAAACACCGGGGAGCTGTTTTTT	CSAKKVPAENTGELFF
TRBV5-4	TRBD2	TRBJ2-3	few	TGTGCCAGCAGCTTAGGCGGACTAGCAGATTCGCGGCAGTATTTT	CASSLGGLADSRQYF
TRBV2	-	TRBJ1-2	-	TGTGCCAGCTGCCCGGACAGTAACTATGGCTACACCTTC	CASCPDSNYGYTF
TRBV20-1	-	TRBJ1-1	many	TGCAGTGCTCTTGGTCACATGAACACTGAAGCTTTCTTT	CSALGHMNTEAFF
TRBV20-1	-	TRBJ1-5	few	TGCAGTGCTAGCGTCAGCGGGGGCACTTCACAGCAGCCCCAGCATTTT	CSASVSGGTSQQPQHF
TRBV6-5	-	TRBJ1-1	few	TGTGCCAGCAGTTACTCGCGATTCATGAACACTGAAGCTTTCTTT	CASSYSRFMNTEAFF
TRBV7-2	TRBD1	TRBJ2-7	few	TGTGCCAGCAGCCTGGGACAGAACTCCTACGAGCAGTACTTC	CASSLGQNSYEQYF
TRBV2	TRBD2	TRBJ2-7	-	TGTGCCAGCAGAGCCGGGACTAGCGAGACCTACGAGCAGTACTTC	CASRAGTSETYEQYF
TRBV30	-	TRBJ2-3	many	TGTGCCTGGAGCCGGGGAGATACGCAGTATTTT	CAWSRGDTQYF
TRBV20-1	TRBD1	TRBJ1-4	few	TGCGCTAGGACCGGGACAGGGGTTGAAAAACTGTTTTTT	CARTGTGVEKLFF
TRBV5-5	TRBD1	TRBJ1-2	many	TGTGCCAGCAGCCCGGACAGGGGTTCCTCCGGCTACACCTTC	CASSPDRGSSGYTF
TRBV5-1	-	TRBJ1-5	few	TGCGCCAGCAGCTTGGCGGTCAATCAGCCCCAGCATTTT	CASSLAVNQPQHF
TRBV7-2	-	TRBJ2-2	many	TGTGCCAGCAGCCTGTCCACGGGGACCGGGGAGCTGTTTTTT	CASSLSTGTGELFF
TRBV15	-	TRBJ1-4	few	TGTGCCACCAGCAGATCCCCCAAGGGGAGCGTGAATGAAAAACTGTTTTTT	CATSRSPKGSVNEKLFF
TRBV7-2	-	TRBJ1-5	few	TGTGCCAGCAGCTTAGCCTTAAGTCTGGGTCAGCCCCAGCATTTT	CASSLALSLGQPQHF